The rows below give T cell receptor beta chains drawn from one sample of a study of shared T cell receptors in the human thymus. Assay used: immunoSEQ multiplex PCR; TCRdb lists only in-frame clones, some missing. The sample has about 610,000 clones, roughly 90% seen once. This sample also belongs to another study, concerning human thymus T cells.

The sequenced sample consisted of thymocytes. The source is a boy under two years old with a congenital heart defect. Each CDR3 is given with its conserved first and last residue. The D gene is left open where the match is weak. Clone size appears in some rows only: once, few, many, or a class for an expanded clone.

abundance: -
d_gene: TRBD2
j_gene: TRBJ2-5
v_gene: TRBV28
CDR3nt: TGTGCCAGCAGTTCGCCGGGACTAGCGGGACATACGCATGATCTTTTCGGGGTGGAGACCCAGTACTTC
CDR3aa: CASSSPGLAGHTHDLFGVETQYF

abundance: once
d_gene: TRBD1
j_gene: TRBJ2-5
v_gene: TRBV11-2
CDR3nt: TGTGCCAGCACCCCAGGGGGACCGGCGCGAGAGACCCAGTACTTC
CDR3aa: CASTPGGPARETQYF

abundance: -
d_gene: -
j_gene: TRBJ2-5
v_gene: TRBV7-9
CDR3nt: TGTGCCAGCAGCCAGGGGAAGACGGGAGAGACCCAGTACTTC
CDR3aa: CASSQGKTGETQYF

abundance: -
d_gene: TRBD1
j_gene: TRBJ1-1
v_gene: TRBV7-9
CDR3nt: TGTGCCAGCAGCCGAAAGGGGACAGGGGAGGCGGACACTGAAGCTTTCTTT
CDR3aa: CASSRKGTGEADTEAFF

abundance: -
d_gene: TRBD2
j_gene: TRBJ2-1
v_gene: TRBV9
CDR3nt: TGTGCCAGCAGCCCCGGGACTACCCTTGGGGATGAGCAGTTCTTC
CDR3aa: CASSPGTTLGDEQFF

abundance: -
d_gene: TRBD2
j_gene: TRBJ2-7
v_gene: TRBV5-4
CDR3nt: TGTGCCAGCAGCCTGGGGACTAGCGGTACCTACGAGCAGTACTTC
CDR3aa: CASSLGTSGTYEQYF

abundance: -
d_gene: -
j_gene: TRBJ2-5
v_gene: TRBV28
CDR3nt: TGTGCCAGCAGTGACAAGAAGCAACAAGAGACCCAGTACTTC
CDR3aa: CASSDKKQQETQYF

abundance: -
d_gene: -
j_gene: TRBJ2-1
v_gene: TRBV27
CDR3nt: TGTGCCAGCGGCAAAGGAGGGATGCGGCACAATGAGCAGTTCTTC
CDR3aa: CASGKGGMRHNEQFF

abundance: few
d_gene: -
j_gene: TRBJ2-1
v_gene: TRBV19
CDR3nt: TGTGCCAGTAGCCTTAGGGACTCCCGGTACAATGAGCAGTTCTTC
CDR3aa: CASSLRDSRYNEQFF

abundance: -
d_gene: TRBD2
j_gene: TRBJ2-1
v_gene: TRBV19
CDR3nt: TGTGCCAGTAGTCGGGGGAGGGTTGAGCAGTTCTTC
CDR3aa: CASSRGRVEQFF

abundance: -
d_gene: TRBD1
j_gene: TRBJ2-3
v_gene: TRBV6-5
CDR3nt: TGTGCCAGCGGATTCGGACAGGGCGCAGATACGCAGTATTTT
CDR3aa: CASGFGQGADTQYF

abundance: -
d_gene: -
j_gene: TRBJ2-2
v_gene: TRBV4-2
CDR3nt: TGTGCCAGCAGCCCCAGAGGTATTTCGAACACCGGGGAGCTGTTTTTT
CDR3aa: CASSPRGISNTGELFF

abundance: few
d_gene: -
j_gene: TRBJ1-2
v_gene: TRBV4-3
CDR3nt: TGCGCCAGCAGCCAAGATACGAGACAGCACTATGGCTACACCTTC
CDR3aa: CASSQDTRQHYGYTF

abundance: -
d_gene: TRBD2
j_gene: TRBJ2-1
v_gene: TRBV28
CDR3nt: TGTGCCAGCAGGTCGGGACTAGACGTCGGGGATGAGCAGTTCTTC
CDR3aa: CASRSGLDVGDEQFF

abundance: -
d_gene: TRBD2
j_gene: TRBJ2-7
v_gene: TRBV6-1
CDR3nt: TGTGCCAGCAGTGAAGCGATTGCAGAGTTTAGCGGGAGATCCTACGAGCAGTACTTC
CDR3aa: CASSEAIAEFSGRSYEQYF

abundance: few
d_gene: TRBD1
j_gene: TRBJ2-1
v_gene: TRBV5-8
CDR3nt: TGTGCCAGCAGCTGTGACCCGGACAGGGAAGCCTACAATGAGCAGTTCTTC
CDR3aa: CASSCDPDREAYNEQFF

abundance: -
d_gene: -
j_gene: TRBJ2-7
v_gene: TRBV18
CDR3nt: TGTGCCAGCTCACCAGAACACCTAGACGAGCAGTACTTC
CDR3aa: CASSPEHLDEQYF

abundance: -
d_gene: -
j_gene: TRBJ1-5
v_gene: TRBV28
CDR3nt: TGTGCCAGCAGTTTTTACGGGGGAAGACTTTGGAATCAGCCCCAGCATTTT
CDR3aa: CASSFYGGRLWNQPQHF

abundance: few
d_gene: TRBD2
j_gene: TRBJ2-2
v_gene: TRBV4-1
CDR3nt: TGCGCCAGCAGCCTGACCGGGACTAATCACCGGGCCAACGCCGGGGAGCTGTTTTTT
CDR3aa: CASSLTGTNHRANAGELFF

abundance: -
d_gene: TRBD2
j_gene: TRBJ2-1
v_gene: TRBV4-2
CDR3nt: TGTGCCAGCAGCCAACAAGTACACTCCGGGACTAGGGCCATTAGCTCCTACAATGAGCAGTTCTTC
CDR3aa: CASSQQVHSGTRAISSYNEQFF

abundance: -
d_gene: TRBD1
j_gene: TRBJ2-5
v_gene: TRBV10-3
CDR3nt: TGTGCCATCAGTGAGTCACCGTGGCCTCCACCGTCCGACAGGGGGCGCAAAGAGACCCAGTACTTC
CDR3aa: CAISESPWPPPSDRGRKETQYF

abundance: -
d_gene: -
j_gene: TRBJ2-7
v_gene: TRBV6-5
CDR3nt: TGTGCCCCCGCGGTGGTAGCCTACGAGCAGTACTTC
CDR3aa: CAPAVVAYEQYF

abundance: -
d_gene: -
j_gene: TRBJ1-1
v_gene: TRBV5-1
CDR3nt: TGCGCCAGCACCATCGGACATATGAACACTGAAGCTTTCTTT
CDR3aa: CASTIGHMNTEAFF

abundance: once
d_gene: -
j_gene: TRBJ2-2
v_gene: TRBV30
CDR3nt: TGTGCCTGGAGTGTACATATCACCGGGGAGCTGTTTTTT
CDR3aa: CAWSVHITGELFF

abundance: -
d_gene: TRBD1
j_gene: TRBJ2-7
v_gene: TRBV7-9
CDR3nt: TGTGCCAGCAGCTTAGGGGACAGACCCTACGAGCAGTACTTC
CDR3aa: CASSLGDRPYEQYF

abundance: few
d_gene: -
j_gene: TRBJ1-2
v_gene: TRBV19
CDR3nt: TGTGCCAGTAGTTCCGAGGACAGATCCCTCTATGGCTACACCTTC
CDR3aa: CASSSEDRSLYGYTF

abundance: once
d_gene: -
j_gene: TRBJ1-5
v_gene: TRBV10-2
CDR3nt: TGCGCCAGCAGTGTCGCGGGGTTGGAGCCCCAGCATTTT
CDR3aa: CASSVAGLEPQHF

abundance: -
d_gene: TRBD2
j_gene: TRBJ2-3
v_gene: TRBV29-1
CDR3nt: TGCAGCGTGCTGGATGGACTAGAAGGAGGTACGCAGTATTTT
CDR3aa: CSVLDGLEGGTQYF

abundance: -
d_gene: TRBD1
j_gene: TRBJ1-3
v_gene: TRBV28
CDR3nt: TGTGCCAGCAGTTTAACGAACAGGGGAAGCTCTGGAAACACCATATATTTT
CDR3aa: CASSLTNRGSSGNTIYF

abundance: -
d_gene: -
j_gene: TRBJ2-7
v_gene: TRBV5-8
CDR3nt: TGTGCCAGCAGCTTGGATAGCACTCCCTACGAGCAGTACTTC
CDR3aa: CASSLDSTPYEQYF

abundance: -
d_gene: -
j_gene: TRBJ1-5
v_gene: TRBV11-2
CDR3nt: TGTGCCAGCAGCCCAGGGGCTAGCAATCAGCCCCAGCATTTT
CDR3aa: CASSPGASNQPQHF

abundance: -
d_gene: -
j_gene: TRBJ2-5
v_gene: TRBV6-5
CDR3nt: TGTGCCAGCCGGGGGTCGGAGACCCAGTACTTC
CDR3aa: CASRGSETQYF

abundance: once
d_gene: TRBD1
j_gene: TRBJ2-6
v_gene: TRBV6-1
CDR3nt: TGTGCCAGCAGCGAACCGGGACAGGGGAACTCTGGGGCCAACGTCCTGACTTTC
CDR3aa: CASSEPGQGNSGANVLTF

abundance: -
d_gene: -
j_gene: TRBJ2-5
v_gene: TRBV4-1
CDR3nt: TGCGCCAGCAGCCAAGTTGAGGCGGGCGAGGGCCAAGAGACCCAGTACTTC
CDR3aa: CASSQVEAGEGQETQYF